This TCR beta chain appears in the sequencing data of a study of blood T cell repertoires in COVID-19. Turning to the study itself: The United States, Italy and Spain supplied acute and convalescent COVID-19 samples. PBMCs, B-cell-depleted T cells, or T cells provided the cDNA or gDNA that made up the material.

This clone has just one count. In the original analysis: Estimates of nucleated cell counts were drawn from the amplification of reference gene primers. Assay used: immunoSEQ multiplex PCR; TCRdb lists only in-frame clones, some missing. V and J calls and clone size are given by that table; D and trimming were obtained from the DNA. Of more than 130,000 clones in the sample, under 85% were seen once. V gave up 6 bases and J gave up 1 base, with 6 bases separating them. In germline, CDR1 is MNHEY, CDR2 SVGEGT. CDR3 size: 13 residues. V usage is TRBV6-2 or TRBV6-3 and J usage is TRBJ2-2; D call uncertain. This receptor was taken from a woman at least 80 years old in a cohort sampled during active or convalescent COVID-19. The source material was peripheral blood. The CDR3 sequence: CASSLRNTGELFF. In DNA, the CDR3 is TGTGCCAGCAGCCTGAGGAACACCGGGGAGCTGTTTTTT.